A single sample gave rise to the 6 T cell receptor beta chains below, sequenced in a study of blood T cell repertoires in COVID-19. Method: immunoSEQ multiplex PCR; TCRdb's copy keeps in-frame clones and lacks some. The data show around 140,000 clones, around 87% seen once. The sequencing sample was made of peripheral blood. All receptors derive from a man in his fifties or sixties who had recovered from COVID-19.

The chain joins TRBV27 to TRBJ2-7; D is possibly TRBD2 (7 bases). Germline CDR1 and CDR2: MNHEY and SMNVEV (reference sequence). Trimming stripped 1 base from V and 3 bases from J, with 13 bases between. The CDR3 has 15 amino acids. CDR3 bases: TGTGCCAGCAGTTTATGGGGGGGGCCTTACTACGAGCAGTACTTC. It translates to CASSLWGGPYYEQYF.

The V and J genes are TRBV5-1 and TRBJ1-1; D gene uncertain. V was trimmed by 1 base and J by 0 bases, leaving 7 bases between them. Germline V gene sequence: CDR1 SGHRS, CDR2 YFSETQ. The CDR3 covers 14 residues. For the CDR3, the DNA is TGCGCCAGCAGCTTGCGGGAGCTGAACACTGAAGCTTTCTTT. The encoded protein is CASSLRELNTEAFF.

The rearrangement links TRBV7-2 to TRBJ2-3; D is possibly TRBD2 (6 bases). Germline V gives CDR1 SGHTA, CDR2 FQGNSA. The CDR3 is made up of 15 amino acids. Deletions cut 1 base from V and 6 bases from J, with 14 bases between. CDR3 residues: CASSLGGARGDTQYF. The DNA of the CDR3 is TGTGCCAGCAGCTTAGGTGGGGCGCGGGGCGATACGCAGTATTTT.

This sequence joins TRBV5-1 and TRBJ2-3, with D possibly being TRBD2 (6 bases). The V and J ends lost 4 bases and 2 bases respectively, with 14 bases between them. The CDR3 spans 15 residues. Germline assignment: CDR1 SGHRS and CDR2 YFSETQ. CDR3 nucleotide sequence: TGCGCCAGCAGCCATTATGGGGGGTACACAGATACGCAGTATTTT. It yields the protein CASSHYGGYTDTQYF.

The chain employs TRBV5-6 and TRBJ1-1, with D unresolved. Trimming shortened V by 6 bases and J by 1 base, and 13 bases separated the two germline ends. The CDR3 runs 14 residues. CDR1 is SGHDT and CDR2 is YYEEEE in the germline V gene. CDR3 DNA sequence: TGTGCCAGCACCCCCTGGGAGGGGAACACTGAAGCTTTCTTT. Its translation: CASTPWEGNTEAFF.

The rearrangement joins TRBV3-1 (or the pseudogene TRBV3-2) to TRBJ1-1, with 8 bases matching TRBD1. This CDR3 spans 14 amino acids. V was pared by 1 base and J by 8 bases, with 6 bases of the junction left unmatched. Looked up from germline, CDR1 is LGHDT and CDR2 is YNNKEL (reference sequence). CDR3 coding DNA: TGTGCCAGCAGCCAAGCGGACAGGGATAGAGAAGCTTTCTTT. The encoded protein is CASSQADRDREAFF.